This T cell receptor beta chain originates from a study of regulatory T cells in long-lasting Graves disease. Time point reported: newly diagnosed GD, antithyroid drugs for less than 3 months. After RNA was extracted from PBMCs, the TCR library was made from it. This clonotype has more than one count but fewer than ten. The germline gives CDR1 GTSNPN, CDR2 SVGIG (reference sequence). This CDR3 has 13 residues. V was trimmed by 1 base and J by 1 base, leaving 7 bases between them. In building TCR beta libraries, iRepertoire HTBI primers were used together with Arm-PCR of CDR3 regions. TCRdb passed the multiplex PCR reads through MiXCR, listing each CDR3 protein once. This repertoire shows about 420,000 distinct CDR3 sequences, roughly 15% found once; its top ten account for less than 30%. The sample also formed part of further work on T cells in Graves' hyperthyroidism and ophthalmopathy. That work contributes: No ophthalmopathy progression within 18 months constituted stable Graves' hyperthyroidism.

The rearrangement uses TRBV30 and TRBJ1-1; D gene ambiguous. The clonotype comes from a woman under 30 with Graves disease. Sequenced material: peripheral blood mononuclear cells (PBMCs), taken at new diagnosis, from a patient treated with antithyroid drugs. In DNA, the CDR3 is TGTGCCTGGAGTGGGCAATCGAACACTGAAGCTTTCTTT. Encoded protein: CAWSGQSNTEAFF.